The source of this TCR beta chain is a study of spatial heterogeneity in lung cancer. In the library, each TCR cDNA molecule bore its own unique molecular identifier. TCRdb re-called the 5' RACE reads through MiXCR, storing one row per CDR3 protein. Found here are 90,000 to 95,000 distinct CDR3 sequences, less than 15% of them singletons; the top ten hold roughly two fifths. This clonotype has ten or more counts. Time point here: sample taken at primary tumor resection. The sequenced material consisted of unsorted whole RNA from tumor, nontumor lung or frozen PBMC. Samples were obtained from some 70 donors, all untreated early-stage non-small cell lung cancer patients. The CDR3 is 15 amino acids. From germline, CDR1 is DFQATT and CDR2 SNEGSKA (reference sequence). J lost 7 bases, V lost 0 bases, and 8 bases had no gene match.

The sample in question was PBMCs, obtained at surgery. This clonotype was obtained from a male donor with early-stage non-small cell lung cancer. V and J are TRBV20-1 and TRBJ2-4, with TRBD2 matching over 8 bases. The CDR3 DNA sequence: TGCAGTGCTAGAGATAGTGGAGCGGGAGATAACATTCAGTACTTC. Protein product: CSARDSGAGDNIQYF.